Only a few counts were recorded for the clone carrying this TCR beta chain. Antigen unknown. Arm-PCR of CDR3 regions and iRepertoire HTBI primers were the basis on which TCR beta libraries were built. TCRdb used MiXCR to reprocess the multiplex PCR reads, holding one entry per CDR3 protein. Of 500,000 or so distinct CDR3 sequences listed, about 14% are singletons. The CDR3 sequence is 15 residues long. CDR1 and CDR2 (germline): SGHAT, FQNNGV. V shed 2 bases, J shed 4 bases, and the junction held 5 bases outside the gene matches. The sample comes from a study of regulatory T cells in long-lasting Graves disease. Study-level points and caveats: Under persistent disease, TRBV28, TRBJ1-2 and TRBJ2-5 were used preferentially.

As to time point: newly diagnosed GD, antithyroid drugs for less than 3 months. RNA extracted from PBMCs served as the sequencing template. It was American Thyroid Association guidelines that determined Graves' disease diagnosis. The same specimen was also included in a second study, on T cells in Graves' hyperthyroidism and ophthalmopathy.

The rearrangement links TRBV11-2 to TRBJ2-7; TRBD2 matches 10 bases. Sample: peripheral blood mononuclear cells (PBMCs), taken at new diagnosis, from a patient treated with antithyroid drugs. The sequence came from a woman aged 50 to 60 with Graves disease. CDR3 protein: CASSLFLAGVYEQYF. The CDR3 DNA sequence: TGTGCCAGCAGCTTATTTCTAGCGGGAGTATACGAGCAGTACTTC.